The sample holds many counts of the clone carrying this T cell receptor beta chain. As yet, its antigen is unknown. Production of TCR beta cDNA used around 460 ng total RNA together with a constant-region primer. Construction of TCR beta libraries relied on three successive nested multiplex PCR rounds employing slightly modified ARM-PCR. TRBV1-TRBV30 forward primers paired with a C-beta reverse primer were used in the first two PCR rounds, which ran roughly 10 cycles each. Each CDR3 protein is one row after TCRdb ran MiXCR on the multiplex PCR reads. The sample includes 95,000 to 150,000 distinct CDR3 sequences, about 68% of them seen just once. The CDR3 runs 10 residues. From germline, CDR1 is MNHNS and CDR2 SASEGT. With 7 bases removed from V and 11 bases from J, the gap between germline ends came to 11 bases. The approximately 17-34 mg bulk tissue piece was not sorted before simultaneous RNA and DNA extraction.

These data originate in a study of tumor-infiltrating lymphocytes in primary liver carcinoma. Looking at the study overall: Tissue type made little difference to sample yields of roughly 3.5 to 8 million productive TCRbeta reads.

The study, taken as a whole, reports: Tumor-adjacent and tumor-blood pairs showed less overlap than tumor region pairs. Tumor tissue displayed a significantly greater top-250-clone fraction than blood (p = 0.039).

The specimen sequenced was liver tumor tissue from sampling region 1. Stated subset: tumor region T1, superior pole. V usage is TRBV6-1 and J usage is TRBJ1-1; D remains unclear. This TCR was sampled from a woman between 55 and 75 years old with primary liver carcinoma and hepatitis B virus infection. In nucleotides, the CDR3 is TGTGCCAGCACCTTCGATGGTGCTTTCTTT. Protein sequence: CASTFDGAFF.